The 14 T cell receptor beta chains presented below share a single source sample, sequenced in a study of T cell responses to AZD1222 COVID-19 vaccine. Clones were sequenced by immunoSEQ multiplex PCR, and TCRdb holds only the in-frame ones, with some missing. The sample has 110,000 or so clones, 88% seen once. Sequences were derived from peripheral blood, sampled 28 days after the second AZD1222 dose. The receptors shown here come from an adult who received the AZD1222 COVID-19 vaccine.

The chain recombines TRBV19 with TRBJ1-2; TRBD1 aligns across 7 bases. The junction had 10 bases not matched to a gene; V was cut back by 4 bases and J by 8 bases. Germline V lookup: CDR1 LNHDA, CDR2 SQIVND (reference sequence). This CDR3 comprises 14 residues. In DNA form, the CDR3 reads TGTGCCAGTAGTAGACCGACAGGGACTTACGGCTACACCTTC. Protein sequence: CASSRPTGTYGYTF.

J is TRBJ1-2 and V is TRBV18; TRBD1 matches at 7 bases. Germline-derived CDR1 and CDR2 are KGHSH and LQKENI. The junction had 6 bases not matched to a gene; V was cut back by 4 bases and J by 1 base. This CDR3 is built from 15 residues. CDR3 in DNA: TGTGCCAGCTCACGGGGACAGAAACTTAACTATGGCTACACCTTC. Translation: CASSRGQKLNYGYTF.

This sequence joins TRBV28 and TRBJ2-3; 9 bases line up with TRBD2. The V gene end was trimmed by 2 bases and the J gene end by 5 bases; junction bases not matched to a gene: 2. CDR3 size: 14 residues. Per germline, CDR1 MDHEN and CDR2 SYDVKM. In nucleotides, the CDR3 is TGTGCCAGCAGTTTAGGACTAGCGAGAGATACGCAGTATTTT. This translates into CASSLGLARDTQYF. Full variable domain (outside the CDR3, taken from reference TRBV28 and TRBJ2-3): DVKVTQSSRYLVKRTGEKVFLECVQDMDHENMFWYRQDPGLGLRLIYFSYDVKMKEKGDIPEGYSVSREKKERFSLILESASTNQTSMYLCASSLGLARDTQYFGPGTRLTVL.

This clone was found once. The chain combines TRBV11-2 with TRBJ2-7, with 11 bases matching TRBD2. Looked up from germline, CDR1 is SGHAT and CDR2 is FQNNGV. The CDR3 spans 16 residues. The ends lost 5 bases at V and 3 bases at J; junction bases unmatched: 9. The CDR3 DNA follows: TGTGCCAGCAGCCCTCCCGGACTAGCGGGCAGCTACGAGCAGTACTTC. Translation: CASSPPGLAGSYEQYF.

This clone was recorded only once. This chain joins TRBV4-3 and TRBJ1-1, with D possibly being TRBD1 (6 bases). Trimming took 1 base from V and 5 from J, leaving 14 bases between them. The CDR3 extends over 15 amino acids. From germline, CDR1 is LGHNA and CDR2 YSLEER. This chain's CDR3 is CASSQVLTGRTEAFF. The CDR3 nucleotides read TGCGCCAGCAGCCAAGTCCTCACAGGGCGGACTGAAGCTTTCTTT.

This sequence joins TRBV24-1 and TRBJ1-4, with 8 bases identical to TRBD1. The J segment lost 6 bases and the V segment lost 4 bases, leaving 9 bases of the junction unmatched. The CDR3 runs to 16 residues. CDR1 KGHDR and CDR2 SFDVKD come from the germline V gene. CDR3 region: CATSDPAKGQDEKLFF. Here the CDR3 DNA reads TGTGCCACCAGTGACCCCGCCAAGGGACAGGATGAAAAACTGTTTTTT.

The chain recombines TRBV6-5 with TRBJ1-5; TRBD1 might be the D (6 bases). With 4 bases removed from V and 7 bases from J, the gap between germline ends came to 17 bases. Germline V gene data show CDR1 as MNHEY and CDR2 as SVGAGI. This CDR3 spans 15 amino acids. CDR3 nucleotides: TGTGCCAGCAGTTTCGCGACAGGCCGGAACCAGCCCCAGCATTTT. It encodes CASSFATGRNQPQHF.

CDR3 sequence reads: CASSSSGGAYYEQYF. The CDR3 nucleotides are TGTGCCAGCAGCTCATCGGGCGGGGCCTACTACGAGCAGTACTTC. This chain joins TRBV5-6 and TRBJ2-7; D may be TRBD2 (6 bases). The CDR3 length is 15 residues. V lost 3 bases and J lost 3, with 16 bases in between. Germline CDR1 is SGHDT and CDR2 is YYEEEE.

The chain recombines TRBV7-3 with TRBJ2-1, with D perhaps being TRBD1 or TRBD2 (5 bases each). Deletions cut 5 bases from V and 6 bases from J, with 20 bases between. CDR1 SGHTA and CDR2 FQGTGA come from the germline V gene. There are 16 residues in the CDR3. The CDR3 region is CASSPRTRGRGNEQFF. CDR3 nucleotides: TGTGCCAGCAGCCCGAGAACCCGGGGACGGGGCAATGAGCAGTTCTTC.

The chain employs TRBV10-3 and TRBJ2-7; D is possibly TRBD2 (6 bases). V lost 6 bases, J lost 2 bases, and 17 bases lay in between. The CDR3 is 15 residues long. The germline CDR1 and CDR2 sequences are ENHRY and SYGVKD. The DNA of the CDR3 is TGTGCCATCAGGGTCCGGGACTTAGGGCCCTACGAGCAGTACTTC. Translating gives CAIRVRDLGPYEQYF.

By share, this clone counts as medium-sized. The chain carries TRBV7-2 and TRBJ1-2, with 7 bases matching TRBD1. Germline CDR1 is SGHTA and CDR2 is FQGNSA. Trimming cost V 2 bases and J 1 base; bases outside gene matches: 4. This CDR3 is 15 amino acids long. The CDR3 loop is CASSLQGGLNYGYTF. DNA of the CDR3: TGTGCCAGCAGCTTACAGGGGGGACTTAACTATGGCTACACCTTC.

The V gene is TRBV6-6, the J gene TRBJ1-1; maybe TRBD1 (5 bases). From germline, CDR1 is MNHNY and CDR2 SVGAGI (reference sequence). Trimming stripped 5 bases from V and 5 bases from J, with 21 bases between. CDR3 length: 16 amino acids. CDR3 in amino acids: CASSPIPGLLGTEAFF. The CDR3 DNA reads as TGTGCCAGCAGTCCGATCCCGGGACTTCTAGGAACTGAAGCTTTCTTT.

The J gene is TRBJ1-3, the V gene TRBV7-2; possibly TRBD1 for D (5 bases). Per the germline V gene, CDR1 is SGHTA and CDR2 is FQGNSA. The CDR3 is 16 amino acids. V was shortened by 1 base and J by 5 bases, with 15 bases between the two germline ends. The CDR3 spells CASSLVSGGGRNTIYF. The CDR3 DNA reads TGTGCCAGCAGCTTAGTTTCCGGGGGAGGGAGAAACACCATATATTTT.

The CDR3 DNA is TGTGCCAGCAGCTCAAGGGGGTCTAGCGGAGAGACCCAGTACTTC. Its translation: CASSSRGSSGETQYF. J is TRBJ2-5 and V is TRBV5-6, with D possibly matching TRBD2 (7 bases). The CDR3 totals 15 residues. The V end was cut by 3 bases, the J end by 4 bases, with 16 bases between. Germline V gives CDR1 SGHDT, CDR2 YYEEEE.